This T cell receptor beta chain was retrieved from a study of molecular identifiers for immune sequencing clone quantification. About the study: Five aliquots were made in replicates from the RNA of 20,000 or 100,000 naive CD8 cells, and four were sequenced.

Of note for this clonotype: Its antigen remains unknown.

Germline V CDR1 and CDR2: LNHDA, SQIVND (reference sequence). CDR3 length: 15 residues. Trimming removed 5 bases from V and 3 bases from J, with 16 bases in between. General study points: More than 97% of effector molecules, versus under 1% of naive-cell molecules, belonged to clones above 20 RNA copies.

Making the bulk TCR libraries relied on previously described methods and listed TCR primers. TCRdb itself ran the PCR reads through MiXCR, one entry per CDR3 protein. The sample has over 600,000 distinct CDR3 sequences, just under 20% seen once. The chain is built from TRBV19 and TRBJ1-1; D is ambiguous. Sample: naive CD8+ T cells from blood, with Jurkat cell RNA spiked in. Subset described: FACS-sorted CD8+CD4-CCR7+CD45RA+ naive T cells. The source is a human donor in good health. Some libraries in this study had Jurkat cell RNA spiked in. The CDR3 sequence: CASSADEGMDTEAFF. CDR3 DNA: TGTGCCAGTAGTGCCGATGAGGGTATGGACACTGAAGCTTTCTTT.